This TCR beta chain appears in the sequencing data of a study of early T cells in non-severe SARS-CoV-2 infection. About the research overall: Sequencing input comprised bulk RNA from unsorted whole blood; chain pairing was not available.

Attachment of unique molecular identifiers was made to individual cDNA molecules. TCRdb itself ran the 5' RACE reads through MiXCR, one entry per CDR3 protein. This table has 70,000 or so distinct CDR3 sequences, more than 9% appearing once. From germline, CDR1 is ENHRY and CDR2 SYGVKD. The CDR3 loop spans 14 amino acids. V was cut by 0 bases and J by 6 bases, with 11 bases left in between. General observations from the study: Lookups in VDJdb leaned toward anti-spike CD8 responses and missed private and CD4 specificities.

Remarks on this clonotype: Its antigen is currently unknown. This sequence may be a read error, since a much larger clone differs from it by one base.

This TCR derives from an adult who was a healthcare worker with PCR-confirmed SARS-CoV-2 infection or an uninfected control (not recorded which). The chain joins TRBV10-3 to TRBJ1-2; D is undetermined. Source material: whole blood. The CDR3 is CAISESGRNNGYTF. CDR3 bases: TGTGCCATCAGTGAGTCGGGGAGGAACAATGGCTACACCTTC.